One sample yielded the 23 T cell receptor beta chains listed below, sequenced in a study of identical twins. One entry per CDR3 protein, called by TCRdb with MiXCR from the 5' RACE reads. The sample has fewer than 500,000 distinct CDR3 sequences; 20% to 25% are singletons. The sample was also reused in another study, on T cells expressing NK-cell markers.

Specimen: CD4+ T cells sorted from blood. These receptors all come from a woman between 18 and 29 years old in good health.

The CDR3 region is CAFNFGASGSLWAYNEQFF. The CDR3 nucleotides are TGTGCCTTCAATTTCGGGGCTAGCGGGAGCTTGTGGGCCTACAATGAGCAGTTCTTC. This chain connects TRBV2 to TRBJ2-1, with 10 nucleotides matching TRBD2. The germline V gene encodes CDR1 SNHLY and CDR2 FYNNEI. CDR3 size: 19 residues. V lost 11 bases and J lost 2; bases outside the gene matches: 21.

This clonotype was counted only a few times. The chain couples TRBV29-1 to TRBJ2-7, with unresolved D. The CDR3 is 12 amino acids. V was cut by 4 bases and J by 2 bases, with 9 bases left in between. Per the germline V gene, CDR1 is SQVTM and CDR2 is ANQGSEA. CDR3 sequence: CSVARTAYEQYF. The CDR3 DNA is TGCAGCGTTGCCCGAACAGCCTACGAGCAGTACTTC.

This sequence joins TRBV5-5 and TRBJ2-4; weak D call: TRBD2 (5 bases). V shed 0 bases and J shed 9 bases, with 7 bases lying between them. The CDR3 spans 12 residues. CDR1 and CDR2 (germline): SGHKS, YYEKEE (reference sequence). This chain's CDR3 is CASSLERGIQYF. CDR3 bases: TGTGCCAGCAGCTTGGAACGGGGCATTCAGTACTTC.

The chain links TRBV27 to TRBJ1-1; perhaps TRBD1 as D (5 bases). CDR1 MNHEY and CDR2 SMNVEV come from the germline V gene (reference sequence). V was clipped by 3 bases and J by 5 bases, with 16 bases between them. This CDR3 has 15 amino acids. This CDR3 reads CASSFGAQGRTEAFF. CDR3 in DNA: TGTGCCAGCAGTTTCGGGGCTCAAGGAAGGACTGAAGCTTTCTTT.

This clonotype was detected many times. The gene calls are TRBV12-3 or TRBV12-4 and TRBJ2-3, with D hard to call. The CDR3 is made up of 15 amino acids. V was pared by 7 bases and J by 1 base, with 15 bases between. The CDR3 DNA is TGTGCCAGCACCCCTAACCGGGCCGGCACAGATACGCAGTATTTT. Its translation: CASTPNRAGTDTQYF.

The gene calls are TRBV10-3 and TRBJ1-1, with 8 bases identical to TRBD1. Losses at the gene ends were 7 bases for V and 7 bases for J; bases not matched to a gene: 5. The V gene's germline CDR1 is ENHRY and CDR2 SYGVKD. The CDR3 is 12 residues long. The CDR3 loop is CAITGTGLEAFF. CDR3 sequence (DNA): TGTGCCATCACCGGGACAGGCCTTGAAGCTTTCTTT.

This clonotype was counted a few times. V is TRBV5-1 and J is TRBJ2-1; D may be TRBD1 (5 bases). With 0 bases removed from V and 7 bases from J, the gap between germline ends came to 8 bases. From germline, CDR1 is SGHRS and CDR2 YFSETQ. This CDR3 contains 13 residues. CDR3 sequence (DNA): TGCGCCAGCAGCTTGGGACAGTCGAATGAGCAGTTCTTC. As protein: CASSLGQSNEQFF.

The chain uses TRBV5-1 and TRBJ2-2, with D uncertain. V lost 7 bases to trimming and J lost 4 bases, with 11 bases between them. Germline V lookup: CDR1 SGHRS, CDR2 YFSETQ. CDR3 size: 13 residues. CDR3 region: CASGEGTTGELFF. For the CDR3, the DNA is TGCGCCAGCGGGGAAGGAACCACCGGGGAGCTGTTTTTT.

This clonotype has just a few counts. This chain uses TRBV9 with TRBJ2-3; possible D gene TRBD1, 5 bases. The CDR3 is 15 residues long. The germline V gene encodes CDR1 SGDLS and CDR2 YYNGEE. V lost 0 bases to trimming and J lost 1 base, with 9 bases between them. CDR3: CASSVGGKRTDTQYF. Here the CDR3 DNA reads TGTGCCAGCAGCGTAGGGGGCAAACGCACAGATACGCAGTATTTT.

This clonotype was counted only a few times. This rearrangement joins TRBV27 to TRBJ2-1; possibly TRBD1 or TRBD2 for D (5 bases each). The CDR3 spans 13 residues. V dropped 5 bases and J dropped 8 bases, with 13 bases sitting between them. Germline-derived CDR1 and CDR2 are MNHEY and SMNVEV (reference sequence). CDR3 coding DNA: TGTGCCAGCAGTCCGGGACGCGTCTATGAGCAGTTCTTC. Amino acid sequence: CASSPGRVYEQFF.

The V and J genes are TRBV6-1 and TRBJ1-5; D is uncertain. The germline V gene has CDR1 MNHNS and CDR2 SASEGT. V was trimmed by 7 bases and J by 3 bases, leaving 10 bases between them. The CDR3 spans 13 residues. DNA for the CDR3: TGTGCCAGCAAGGAGGCTAACAATCAGCCCCAGCATTTT. As protein: CASKEANNQPQHF.

Only a few counts were recorded for this clonotype. This chain uses TRBV19 with TRBJ1-5, with D maybe TRBD1 (5 bases). Deletions cut 5 bases from V and 0 bases from J, with 11 bases between. The CDR3 is made up of 15 amino acids. Germline lookup yields CDR1 LNHDA and CDR2 SQIVND (reference sequence). CDR3 nucleotide sequence: TGTGCCAGTAGTGTGGGGCGGGGTAGCAATCAGCCCCAGCATTTT. Its protein is CASSVGRGSNQPQHF.

The gene calls are TRBV12-3 or TRBV12-4 and TRBJ2-7; 7 nucleotides match TRBD2. With 3 bases clipped from V and 3 bases from J, the junction kept 2 bases outside the gene matches. The CDR3 totals 13 residues. This chain's CDR3 is CASSFASGYEQYF. The CDR3 nucleotides read TGTGCCAGCAGTTTTGCTAGCGGCTACGAGCAGTACTTC.

This chain connects TRBV5-1 to TRBJ2-3, with D maybe TRBD1 (8 bases). The V end was cut by 0 bases, the J end by 4 bases, with 12 bases between. The CDR3 consists of 15 residues. CDR1 is SGHRS and CDR2 is YFSETQ in the germline V gene. CDR3 loop: CASSLGTGGADTQYF. In DNA form, the CDR3 reads TGCGCCAGCAGCTTGGGAACAGGGGGGGCAGATACGCAGTATTTT.

This clonotype appeared a few times. This chain joins TRBV20-1 and TRBJ2-1, with a possible D match to TRBD2 (6 bases). Germline-derived CDR1 and CDR2 are DFQATT and SNEGSKA (reference sequence). The V end was cut by 1 base, the J end by 8 bases, with 9 bases between. This CDR3 region has 12 residues. This CDR3 reads CSARGGGDEQFF. The CDR3 region has the DNA TGCAGTGCTAGAGGGGGCGGGGATGAGCAGTTCTTC.

The genes are TRBV9 and TRBJ2-1; D may be TRBD2 (6 bases). This CDR3 comprises 15 residues. Trimming shortened V by 5 bases and J by 5 bases, and 17 bases separated the two germline ends. The germline V gene has CDR1 SGDLS and CDR2 YYNGEE. The CDR3 DNA sequence: TGTGCCAGCAGTGAGGCGGGACTTGGAGACAATGAGCAGTTCTTC. Amino acids: CASSEAGLGDNEQFF.

This clonotype was seen a handful of times. The chain links TRBV27 to TRBJ1-4, with 8 bases lining up with TRBD1. Per the germline V gene, CDR1 is MNHEY and CDR2 is SMNVEV (reference sequence). The CDR3 is made up of 14 amino acids. Germline trimming cut 6 bases from V and 8 bases from J; bases unmatched to any gene: 8. CDR3 sequence: CASRLTGVREKLFF. CDR3 bases: TGTGCCAGCAGATTGACAGGGGTTAGAGAAAAACTGTTTTTT.

With regard to this clonotype: The junction differs from germline at one of its ends, possibly a read error. This sequence joins TRBV28 and TRBJ1-2; 7 bases are shared with TRBD1. Per the germline V gene, CDR1 is MDHEN and CDR2 is SYDVKM. CDR3 length: 12 amino acids. The CDR3 is CASSLYRQGRVF. As DNA, the CDR3 is TGTGCCAGCAGTTTATATCGACAGGGCCGAGTATTC.

V usage is TRBV20-1 and J usage is TRBJ2-7; D is ambiguous. With 7 bases removed from V and 4 bases from J, the gap between germline ends came to 14 bases. CDR3 size: 12 residues. Germline CDR1 DFQATT, CDR2 SNEGSKA (reference sequence). CDR3 nucleotide sequence: TGCAGTGGCGCGTCCCAATCGTACGAGCAGTACTTC. It encodes CSGASQSYEQYF.

This clonotype was counted between two and nine times. This chain connects TRBV5-1 to TRBJ2-7, with D uncertain. Germline CDR1 SGHRS, CDR2 YFSETQ. The CDR3 totals 14 residues. V was pared by 4 bases and J by 0 bases, with 11 bases between. The CDR3 region is CASSKGSSSYEQYF. In DNA, the CDR3 is TGCGCCAGCAGCAAGGGATCGAGCTCCTACGAGCAGTACTTC.

The chain uses TRBV20-1 and TRBJ2-3; possible D gene TRBD2, 6 bases. The V end lost 0 bases, the J end lost 3 bases, and 10 bases lay between the germline ends. The CDR3 contains 14 residues. Germline V CDR1 and CDR2: DFQATT, SNEGSKA (reference sequence). CDR3 in amino acids: CSARDGGLTDTQYF. CDR3 DNA sequence: TGCAGTGCTAGAGATGGGGGGTTGACAGATACGCAGTATTTT.

The CDR3, as DNA: TGTGCCTGGAGATGGGGGGACCGATTCTACGAGCAGTACTTC. Its translation is CAWRWGDRFYEQYF. The chain recombines TRBV30 with TRBJ2-7; D may be TRBD2 (6 bases). Trimming left V 3 bases short and J 3 bases short, with 15 bases between. Germline V lookup: CDR1 GTSNPN, CDR2 SVGIG (reference sequence). The CDR3 sequence is 14 residues long.

The V gene is TRBV20-1, the J gene TRBJ1-1; 7 positions agree with TRBD1. The CDR3 spans 13 residues. Trimming at V came to 6 bases and at J to 5 bases, leaving 9 bases not matched to a gene. Germline CDR1 DFQATT, CDR2 SNEGSKA (reference sequence). The CDR3 spells CSAGQWANTEAFF. In nucleotides, the CDR3 is TGCAGTGCGGGACAGTGGGCGAATACTGAAGCTTTCTTT.